The source of this T cell receptor (beta chain) is a study of cytomegalovirus exposure and HLA in healthy donors. Notes on the study in general: CMV serostatus alone was available as immune exposure information.

Details on this clone: No antigen is known for it.

The PCR employed 60 Vbeta primers together with 13 Jbeta primers. The table came from immunoSEQ multiplex PCR; TCRdb's copy has only in-frame clones and leaves some out. Of 100,000 to 150,000 clones detected, more than 75% appear once; the ten largest clones hold more than 1.5%. The CDR3 consists of 14 residues. V lost 4 bases and J 1 base, leaving 11 bases between the germline ends. Germline V gene lookup returns CDR1 SGHDT and CDR2 YYEEEE. The source material was PBMCs. The chain is built from TRBV5-6 and TRBJ2-5, with D possibly TRBD1 on 5 matching bases. The source is a man aged 18 to 30 in good health and CMV-seronegative. The CDR3 loop reads CASSPTEFQETQYF. For the CDR3, the DNA is TGTGCCAGCAGCCCGACAGAGTTCCAAGAGACCCAGTACTTC.